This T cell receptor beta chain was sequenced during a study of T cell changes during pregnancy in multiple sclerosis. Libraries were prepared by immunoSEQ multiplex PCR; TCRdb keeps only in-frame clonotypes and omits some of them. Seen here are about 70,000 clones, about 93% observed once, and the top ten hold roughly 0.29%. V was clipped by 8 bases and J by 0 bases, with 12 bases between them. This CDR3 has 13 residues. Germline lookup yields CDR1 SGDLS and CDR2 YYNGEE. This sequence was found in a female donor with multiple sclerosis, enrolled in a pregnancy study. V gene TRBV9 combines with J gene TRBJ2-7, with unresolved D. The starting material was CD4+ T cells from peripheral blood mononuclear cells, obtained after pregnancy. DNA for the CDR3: TGTGCCAGGACTTTCCCCAGCTCCTACGAGCAGTACTTC. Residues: CARTFPSSYEQYF.